Listed below are T cell receptor beta chains from one sample, sequenced in a study of shared T cell receptors in the human thymus. Generated by immunoSEQ multiplex PCR, the TCRdb table keeps only in-frame clones and is missing some. The profile shows almost 550,000 clones, around three quarters of them singletons. The data also belong to a second study, concerning human thymus T cells.

Sequencing was performed on thymocytes. These receptors were obtained from a boy less than two years old with a congenital heart defect. Both conserved end residues are part of each CDR3. The D gene is left open where the match is weak. Expanded clones are given a class, and other clones once, few, many or no size at all.

abundance,v_gene,j_gene,d_gene,CDR3nt,CDR3aa
NA,TRBV4-3,TRBJ2-1,NA,TGCGCCAGCAGCCAAGAAATACTAGGAGGTGAGCAGTTCTTC,CASSQEILGGEQFF
NA,TRBV7-9,TRBJ2-7,TRBD1,TGTGCCAGCAGCTTCCGGGACAGGGCAAACGAGCAGTACTTC,CASSFRDRANEQYF
NA,TRBV4-3,TRBJ2-5,TRBD2,TGCGCCAGCAGCCAAGATTGGACTAGTGGAGAGACCCAGTACTTC,CASSQDWTSGETQYF
NA,TRBV10-2,TRBJ2-1,NA,TGCGCCAGCCTGGAGGGGAGTACCTACAATGAGCAGTTCTTC,CASLEGSTYNEQFF
NA,TRBV27,TRBJ1-5,TRBD1,TGTGCCAGCAGAAAAGGACCAGACAGGGCGAGGCGCAATCAGCCCCAGCATTTT,CASRKGPDRARRNQPQHF
NA,TRBV5-5,TRBJ2-5,TRBD1,TGTGCCAGCAGCTTGGGGGACAGGGGCGAAGAGACCCAGTACTTC,CASSLGDRGEETQYF
NA,TRBV27,TRBJ1-4,NA,TGTGCCAGCAGTTTAGGGAGGTCGGCTAATGAAAAACTGTTTTTT,CASSLGRSANEKLFF
NA,TRBV6-6,TRBJ1-5,NA,TGTGCCAGCAGTTACCAGATATATAGCAATCAGCCCCAGCATTTT,CASSYQIYSNQPQHF
NA,TRBV30,TRBJ1-2,NA,TGTGCCTGGAGTGTACAAGGGGCTAACTATGGCTACACCTTC,CAWSVQGANYGYTF
once,TRBV18,TRBJ2-1,NA,TGTGCCAGCACAACGCCCCAGACTAGGCTTGGTGAGCAGTTCTTC,CASTTPQTRLGEQFF
NA,TRBV4-1,TRBJ2-5,TRBD2,TGCGCCAGCAGCCAAGATCGATGGTGGGAGGGCCGTTACCAAGAGACCCAGTACTTC,CASSQDRWWEGRYQETQYF
NA,TRBV27,TRBJ2-1,TRBD2,TGTGCCAGCAGTTTATCGAGGGAGGGTGAGCAGTTCTTC,CASSLSREGEQFF
NA,TRBV25-1,TRBJ2-7,TRBD1,TGTGCCAGCAATATGGACAGGGGTGGGGAGCAGTACTTC,CASNMDRGGEQYF
NA,TRBV25-1,TRBJ2-7,NA,TGTGCCAGCAGTGGCCCCTCACTAGTCTCCTACGAGCAGTACTTC,CASSGPSLVSYEQYF
NA,TRBV30,TRBJ1-6,TRBD1,TGTGCCTGGAGTGTAAGCAGGGGGAATTCACCCCTCCACTTT,CAWSVSRGNSPLHF
NA,TRBV7-2,TRBJ2-7,TRBD1,TGTGCCAGCAGCCCGGAGAGACAGGGGAGTTCCTACGAGCAGTACTTC,CASSPERQGSSYEQYF
NA,TRBV14,TRBJ1-1,TRBD1,TGTGCCAGCAGCCAAGATGGCACAGGGGGCGCGACTGAAGCTTTCTTT,CASSQDGTGGATEAFF
few,TRBV18,TRBJ2-1,TRBD1,TGTGCCAGCTCACCGGGGGACAGGGGGCGGTTGGAGCAGTTCTTC,CASSPGDRGRLEQFF
NA,TRBV28,TRBJ2-7,NA,TGTGCCAGCAGTTTCGGGGTCTACGAGCAGTACTTC,CASSFGVYEQYF
NA,TRBV4-2,TRBJ2-7,TRBD2,TGTGCCAGCAGCCAAGAAAAGCGGGGCAGGGCCTCCTACGAGCAGTACTTC,CASSQEKRGRASYEQYF
once,TRBV5-5,TRBJ1-5,TRBD1,TGTGCCAGCAGCTTGGACAGGGGAAGCAATCAGCCCCAGCATTTT,CASSLDRGSNQPQHF
once,TRBV19,TRBJ2-1,TRBD2,TGTGCCAGTAGTATACTAGCGGAGTACTCCTACAATGAGCAGTTCTTC,CASSILAEYSYNEQFF
NA,TRBV7-2,TRBJ2-7,NA,TGTGCCAGCAGCTGCCGGGACTCAATCTACGAGCAGTACTTC,CASSCRDSIYEQYF
NA,TRBV18,TRBJ1-5,NA,TGTGCCAGCTCACCAACGGGGGGGTATCAGCCCCAGCATTTT,CASSPTGGYQPQHF
few,TRBV11-3,TRBJ2-7,TRBD2,TGTGCCAGCAGCCCCCGACTAGCGGATAACTACGAGCAGTACTTC,CASSPRLADNYEQYF
NA,TRBV11-2,TRBJ2-1,NA,TGTGCCAGCAGCTTAGCCCAGCGGATACAATACAATGAGCAGTTCTTC,CASSLAQRIQYNEQFF
NA,TRBV4-2,TRBJ2-7,TRBD2,TGTGCCAGCAGCCAAGATCATCCTCGGACTAGCGGGAACTACGAGCAGTACTTC,CASSQDHPRTSGNYEQYF
NA,TRBV28,TRBJ2-7,TRBD1,TGTGCCAGCAGTTTACGAGGGGGCGTTAAGCAGTACTTC,CASSLRGGVKQYF